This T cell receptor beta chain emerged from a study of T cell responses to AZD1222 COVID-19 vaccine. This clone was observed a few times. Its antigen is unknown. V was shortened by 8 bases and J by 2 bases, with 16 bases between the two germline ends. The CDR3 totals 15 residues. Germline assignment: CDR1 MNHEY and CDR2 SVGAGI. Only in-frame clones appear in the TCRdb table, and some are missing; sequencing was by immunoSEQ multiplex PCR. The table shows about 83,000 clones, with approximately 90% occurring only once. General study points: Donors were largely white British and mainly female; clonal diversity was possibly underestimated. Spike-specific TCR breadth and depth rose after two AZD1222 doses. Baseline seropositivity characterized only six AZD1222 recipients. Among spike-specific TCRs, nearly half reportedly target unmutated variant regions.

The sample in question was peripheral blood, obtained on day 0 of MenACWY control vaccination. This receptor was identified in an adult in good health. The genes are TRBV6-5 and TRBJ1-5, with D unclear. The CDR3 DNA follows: TGTGCCAGCGGCCTTAAGGGATCCGGCAATCAGCCCCAGCATTTT. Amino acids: CASGLKGSGNQPQHF.